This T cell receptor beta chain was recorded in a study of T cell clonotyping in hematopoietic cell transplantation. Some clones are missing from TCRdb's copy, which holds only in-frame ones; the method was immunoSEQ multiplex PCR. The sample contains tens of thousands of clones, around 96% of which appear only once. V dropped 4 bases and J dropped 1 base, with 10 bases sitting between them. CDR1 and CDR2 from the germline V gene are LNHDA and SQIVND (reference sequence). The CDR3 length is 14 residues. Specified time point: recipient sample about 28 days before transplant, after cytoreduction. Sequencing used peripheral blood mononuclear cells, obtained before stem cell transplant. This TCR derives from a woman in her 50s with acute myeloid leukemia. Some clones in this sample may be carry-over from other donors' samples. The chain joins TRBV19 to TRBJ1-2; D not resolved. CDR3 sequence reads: CASSNDGSNYGYTF. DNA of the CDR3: TGTGCCAGTAGTAACGACGGAAGTAACTATGGCTACACCTTC.